This TCR beta chain is from a study of T cell responses to AZD1222 COVID-19 vaccine. Study in general: Researchers grouped second doses given at about 4 or about 12 weeks into one pool.

Study-wide results and limits: Vaccine-associated CD4 TCRs spanned spike, dominant at 160-218 and 743-854. Seropositive at baseline were only 5 or 6 AZD1222 recipients.

TCRdb's copy holds only in-frame clones and misses some; the assay was immunoSEQ multiplex PCR. The sample has fewer than 130,000 clones, around 93% seen once. Comment on this clone: The antigen is unknown.

The V gene's germline CDR1 is SQVTM and CDR2 ANQGSEA. V lost 7 bases and J 3 bases, leaving 13 bases between the germline ends. The CDR3 is made up of 12 amino acids. The chain recombines TRBV29-1 with TRBJ2-7; tentatively, D is TRBD1 or TRBD2 (5 bases each). The source material was peripheral blood, sampled on day 0 of AZD1222 vaccination. This sequence originates from an adult in good health. The CDR3 DNA follows: TGCAGCGCTGCCGGGACGGACTACGAGCAGTACTTC. This sequence encodes CSAAGTDYEQYF.